The 17 T cell receptor beta chains in this list originate from one sample, sequenced in a study of PD-L1 blockade in urothelial cancer. Produced via immunoSEQ multiplex PCR; TCRdb's table is partial and in-frame only. Here the sample spans about 49,000 clones, around 74% being singletons. Noted time point: pretreatment peripheral blood. The source was PBMCs, collected around atezolizumab (anti-PD-L1) treatment. Receptors were obtained from a man aged 65 to 79 with urothelial cancer.

This clone was counted only a few times. V is TRBV4-2 and J is TRBJ1-1; TRBD1 might be the D (5 bases). Germline values: CDR1 LGHNA, CDR2 YNFKEQ. This CDR3 contains 15 residues. V lost 2 bases to trimming and J lost 4 bases, with 14 bases between them. The chain's CDR3 is CASSQQGGMSTEAFF. The DNA for the CDR3 is TGTGCCAGCAGCCAACAGGGAGGGATGAGCACTGAAGCTTTCTTT.

CDR3 residues: CASSLADRDYGYTF. CDR3 sequence (DNA): TGTGCCAGCAGCTTAGCGGACAGGGACTATGGCTACACCTTC. The chain is built from TRBV7-8 and TRBJ1-2; 8 bases align to TRBD1. The V segment lost 0 bases and the J segment 3 bases; nucleotides outside the gene matches: 0. Germline CDR1 SGHVS, CDR2 FQNEAQ. The CDR3 sequence is 14 residues long.

The chain links TRBV18 to TRBJ1-1, with TRBD1 matching 7 bases. The CDR3 extends over 16 amino acids. Germline V CDR1 and CDR2: KGHSH, LQKENI. V trimming: 0 bases; J trimming: 4 bases; junction bases outside the gene matches: 8. The CDR3 DNA sequence: TGTGCCAGCTCACCACCGAGGGGGCGCAGAGCCACTGAAGCTTTCTTT. This translates into CASSPPRGRRATEAFF.

The chain combines TRBV4-1 with TRBJ2-5, with 8 bases fitting TRBD2. Germline V lookup: CDR1 MGHRA, CDR2 YSYEKL. Losses at the gene ends were 4 bases for V and 3 bases for J; bases not matched to a gene: 1. The CDR3 loop spans 13 amino acids. The CDR3 region is CASSLGLEETQYF. The CDR3 DNA follows: TGCGCCAGCAGCCTGGGACTAGAAGAGACCCAGTACTTC.

V and J are TRBV5-1 and TRBJ1-1; tentatively, D is TRBD1 (5 bases). The CDR3 contains 13 residues. V was cut by 0 bases and J by 9 bases, with 12 bases left in between. The germline gives CDR1 SGHRS, CDR2 YFSETQ. The CDR3 reads CASSLVTRDQAFF. The DNA for the CDR3 is TGCGCCAGCAGCTTGGTGACCAGGGATCAAGCTTTCTTT. Using reference TRBV5-1 and TRBJ1-1 for the parts outside the CDR3, the full variable domain is KAGVTQTPRYLIKTRGQQVTLSCSPISGHRSVSWYQQTPGQGLQFLFEYFSETQRNKGNFPGRFSGRQFSNSRSEMNVSTLELGDSALYLCASSLVTRDQAFFGQGTRLTVV.

This clone was detected a few times. V gene TRBV19 combines with J gene TRBJ2-5; possible D gene TRBD1, 5 bases. Germline V CDR1 and CDR2: LNHDA, SQIVND (reference sequence). Trimming pared 5 bases from V and 3 bases from J, leaving 7 bases between. The CDR3 is 12 residues long. The chain's CDR3 is CASSYRKETQYF. The CDR3 DNA reads as TGTGCCAGTAGTTACAGGAAAGAGACCCAGTACTTC.

The V gene is TRBV5-5, the J gene TRBJ1-4; tentatively, D is TRBD1 (5 bases). Trimming removed 1 base from V and 5 bases from J, with 9 bases in between. This CDR3 is built from 14 residues. The germline V gene encodes CDR1 SGHKS and CDR2 YYEKEE (reference sequence). CDR3: CASSLSGINEKLFF. The CDR3 DNA is TGTGCCAGCAGCTTGTCAGGGATCAATGAAAAACTGTTTTTT. Filled out from reference TRBV5-5 and TRBJ1-4, the complete variable domain reads DAGVTQSPTHLIKTRGQQVTLRCSPISGHKSVSWYQQVLGQGPQFIFQYYEKEERGRGNFPDRFSARQFPNYSSELNVNALLLGDSALYLCASSLSGINEKLFFGSGTQLSVL.

This chain links TRBV19 with TRBJ1-3; D gene unclear. V lost 3 bases, J lost 2 bases, and 11 bases lay in between. Looked up from germline, CDR1 is LNHDA and CDR2 is SQIVND (reference sequence). This CDR3 has 15 residues. The CDR3 is CASSMSVAAGNTIYF. The CDR3 DNA reads TGTGCCAGTAGTATGTCCGTCGCGGCTGGAAACACCATATATTTT.

The V call is TRBV27, the J call TRBJ2-1; TRBD2 agrees at 7 bases. Trimming took 6 bases from V and 7 from J; bases not matched to a gene: 12. This CDR3 has 15 amino acids. The germline V gene has CDR1 MNHEY and CDR2 SMNVEV (reference sequence). The CDR3 region is CASSPWGGSVNEQFF. The CDR3 coding sequence is TGTGCCAGCAGCCCTTGGGGCGGGAGTGTTAATGAGCAGTTCTTC.

V and J are TRBV19 and TRBJ1-5, with 10 bases that match TRBD1. This CDR3 contains 17 residues. V lost 3 bases and J lost 6; bases outside the gene matches: 11. Germline CDR1 and CDR2: LNHDA and SQIVND (reference sequence). Written as DNA, the CDR3 is TGTGCCAGTAGTATTGGGACAGGGGTTGGTACCGGTCAGCCCCAGCATTTT. Its protein product is CASSIGTGVGTGQPQHF.

This clone was detected once. The chain employs TRBV11-3 and TRBJ2-2; the D gene is possibly TRBD1 (5 bases). Trimming stripped 5 bases from V and 5 bases from J, with 6 bases between. Germline-derived CDR1 and CDR2 are SGHNT and YENEEA. This CDR3 is built from 12 residues. As DNA, the CDR3 is TGTGCCAGCAGCCCAGGGACCGGGGAGCTGTTTTTT. Its protein product is CASSPGTGELFF.

The chain couples TRBV5-1 to TRBJ2-5, with TRBD2 matching over 7 bases. V shed 4 bases, J shed 3 bases, and the junction held 6 bases outside the gene matches. CDR3 length: 14 amino acids. Germline assignment: CDR1 SGHRS and CDR2 YFSETQ. CDR3 DNA sequence: TGCGCCAGCAGCGTGAGGGGAGGGGAAGAGACCCAGTACTTC. Protein: CASSVRGGEETQYF.

The chain combines TRBV19 with TRBJ1-4, with no clear D. V lost 0 bases and J lost 12, with 11 bases in between. From germline, CDR1 is LNHDA and CDR2 SQIVND (reference sequence). This CDR3 spans 13 amino acids. The DNA of the CDR3 is TGTGCCAGTAGTATAGACCCCAAGGGAGAACTGTTTTTT. Translating gives CASSIDPKGELFF.

The CDR3 DNA sequence: TGTGCCAGCAGTTCAATCAGGGGATTCCAAGAGACCCAGTACTTC. Its translation is CASSSIRGFQETQYF. This chain joins TRBV28 and TRBJ2-5; TRBD1 is a possible D gene (6 bases). Germline V gene sequence: CDR1 MDHEN, CDR2 SYDVKM. The ends were cut back, 4 bases at V and 1 base at J, with 13 bases in the middle. The CDR3 sequence is 15 residues long.

The J gene is TRBJ2-7, the V gene TRBV19; TRBD1 agrees at 11 bases. This CDR3 has 16 amino acids. Germline CDR1 LNHDA, CDR2 SQIVND (reference sequence). V was clipped by 1 base and J by 3 bases; unmatched bases: 5. This chain's CDR3 is CASSIVAGQGDYEQYF. CDR3 bases: TGTGCCAGTAGTATAGTAGCGGGACAGGGGGACTACGAGCAGTACTTC.

The chain combines TRBV28 with TRBJ2-1; the D gene is possibly TRBD2 (5 bases). Trimming stripped 4 bases from V and 0 bases from J, with 13 bases between. Per germline, CDR1 MDHEN and CDR2 SYDVKM. The CDR3 is made up of 16 amino acids. CDR3 bases: TGTGCCAGCAGTTCCCCGGGGTCTCGCTCCTACAATGAGCAGTTCTTC. Residues: CASSSPGSRSYNEQFF.

The rearrangement uses TRBV5-1 and TRBJ1-2; 10 bases map to TRBD1. V lost 4 bases to trimming and J lost 8 bases; unmatched junction nucleotides: 17. From germline, CDR1 is SGHRS and CDR2 YFSETQ. The CDR3 length is 17 residues. CDR3 residues: CASSGFVSGQGFRGYTF. The CDR3 region has the DNA TGCGCCAGCAGCGGTTTTGTGTCGGGACAGGGGTTTCGCGGCTACACCTTC.